A selection of T cell receptor beta chains follows, all from one sample in a study of control samples from healthy donors and cancer patients. Here immunoSEQ multiplex PCR was the method, and the copy in TCRdb shows in-frame clones only, minus some. Here the sample spans about 92,000 clones, roughly 82% being singletons. The sequenced sample was blood. The receptors come from a woman between 55 and 75 years old in good health. Both conserved end residues are part of each CDR3. D genes are given only for firm matches. Clone size is not always given. Where it is, it says once, few, many or a class for expanded clones.

d_gene: .
v_gene: TRBV5-1
abundance: .
j_gene: TRBJ1-6
CDR3nt: TGCGCCAGCAGCGATCGTTCCCAGAATAATTCACCCCTCCACTTT
CDR3aa: CASSDRSQNNSPLHF

d_gene: .
v_gene: TRBV19
abundance: once
j_gene: TRBJ2-1
CDR3nt: TGTGCCAGTACCCTAACAGGGTACTACAATGAGCAGTTCTTC
CDR3aa: CASTLTGYYNEQFF

d_gene: .
v_gene: TRBV19
abundance: few
j_gene: TRBJ1-1
CDR3nt: TGTGCCAGTAGTATTGTCGGAACTAACACTGAAGCTTTCTTT
CDR3aa: CASSIVGTNTEAFF

d_gene: TRBD2
v_gene: TRBV5-4
abundance: .
j_gene: TRBJ2-3
CDR3nt: TGTGCCAGCAGCTTCCCAGCCTCGGGGGGAACAGATACGCAGTATTTT
CDR3aa: CASSFPASGGTDTQYF

d_gene: .
v_gene: TRBV6-4
abundance: .
j_gene: TRBJ2-3
CDR3nt: TGTGCCAGCAGTGACGGGGGCACAGATACGCAGTATTTT
CDR3aa: CASSDGGTDTQYF

d_gene: .
v_gene: TRBV7-8
abundance: .
j_gene: TRBJ2-7
CDR3nt: TGTGCCAGCAGCTTAGGCCCAGCCACCTACGAGCAGTACTTC
CDR3aa: CASSLGPATYEQYF

d_gene: TRBD2
v_gene: TRBV3-1/TRBV3-2
abundance: .
j_gene: TRBJ2-7
CDR3nt: TGTGCCAGCAGCCCCCGGACTAGCGGGGTCTCCTACGAGCAGTACTTC
CDR3aa: CASSPRTSGVSYEQYF

d_gene: TRBD2
v_gene: TRBV7-9
abundance: few
j_gene: TRBJ2-3
CDR3nt: TGTGCCAGCCTAGCGGGGGGTAGCACAGATACGCAGTATTTT
CDR3aa: CASLAGGSTDTQYF

d_gene: .
v_gene: TRBV6-5
abundance: few
j_gene: TRBJ2-2
CDR3nt: TGCAAAAGCCGTTCCGCGAACACCGGGGAGCTGTTTTTT
CDR3aa: CKSRSANTGELFF

d_gene: .
v_gene: TRBV7-8
abundance: .
j_gene: TRBJ1-5
CDR3nt: TGTGCCAGCAGCTTAGACAGGAGCAATCAGCCCCAGCATTTT
CDR3aa: CASSLDRSNQPQHF

d_gene: .
v_gene: TRBV7-2
abundance: .
j_gene: TRBJ2-6
CDR3nt: TGTGCCAGCAGCTTAGAGGGGAGCTCTGGGGCCAACGTCCTGACTTTC
CDR3aa: CASSLEGSSGANVLTF

d_gene: .
v_gene: TRBV6-5
abundance: .
j_gene: TRBJ2-1
CDR3nt: TGTGCCAGCAATACAGGGCTCTACAATGAGCAGTTCTTC
CDR3aa: CASNTGLYNEQFF

d_gene: .
v_gene: TRBV7-2
abundance: .
j_gene: TRBJ2-2
CDR3nt: TGTGCCAGCAGCTTAAGTTCGGGGACCGGGGAGCTGTTTTTT
CDR3aa: CASSLSSGTGELFF

d_gene: .
v_gene: TRBV5-1
abundance: .
j_gene: TRBJ2-7
CDR3nt: TGCGCCAGCAGCTTCTTCCCGGGACCGACGAACGAGCAGTACTTC
CDR3aa: CASSFFPGPTNEQYF

d_gene: .
v_gene: TRBV7-9
abundance: .
j_gene: TRBJ1-1
CDR3nt: TGTGCCAGCAGCTTAGTCACTGAAGCTTTCTTT
CDR3aa: CASSLVTEAFF

d_gene: .
v_gene: TRBV27
abundance: .
j_gene: TRBJ1-4
CDR3nt: TGTGCCAGCAGTTTGTTTGGGGGTGAAAAACTGTTTTTT
CDR3aa: CASSLFGGEKLFF

d_gene: .
v_gene: TRBV21-1
abundance: .
j_gene: TRBJ1-6
CDR3nt: TGTGCCAGCAGGGGGTTAAAATCACCCCTCCACTTT
CDR3aa: CASRGLKSPLHF

d_gene: .
v_gene: TRBV7-2
abundance: .
j_gene: TRBJ2-3
CDR3nt: TGTGCCAGCTCCCGTAGGGCAGGCGATACGCAGTATTTT
CDR3aa: CASSRRAGDTQYF

d_gene: TRBD1
v_gene: TRBV12-3/TRBV12-4
abundance: .
j_gene: TRBJ2-5
CDR3nt: TGTGCCAGCAGTCCGACAGGGGAAGAGACCCAGTACTTC
CDR3aa: CASSPTGEETQYF

d_gene: TRBD1
v_gene: TRBV4-1
abundance: .
j_gene: TRBJ1-2
CDR3nt: TGCGCCAGCAGCCAAGATGGGAGGTACAGGGGAGATGTTTCGTATGGCTACACCTTC
CDR3aa: CASSQDGRYRGDVSYGYTF

d_gene: .
v_gene: TRBV10-3
abundance: .
j_gene: TRBJ1-6
CDR3nt: TGTGCCATCAGTGAGTCGACTCAGGCAGTATCACCCCTCCACTTT
CDR3aa: CAISESTQAVSPLHF

d_gene: TRBD1
v_gene: TRBV4-3
abundance: .
j_gene: TRBJ1-1
CDR3nt: TGCGCCAGCAGCCACGGACAGGGTATGAACACTGAAGCTTTCTTT
CDR3aa: CASSHGQGMNTEAFF

d_gene: .
v_gene: TRBV24-1
abundance: .
j_gene: TRBJ2-4
CDR3nt: TGTGCCACCAAATTCCCCAGGGGCCGGACAACCATTCAGTACTTC
CDR3aa: CATKFPRGRTTIQYF

d_gene: .
v_gene: TRBV7-9
abundance: .
j_gene: TRBJ1-2
CDR3nt: TGTGCCAGCAGCTTAATTAGAGGGCTGTACTTCTATGGCTACACCTTC
CDR3aa: CASSLIRGLYFYGYTF

d_gene: .
v_gene: TRBV7-9
abundance: .
j_gene: TRBJ2-3
CDR3nt: TGTGCCAGCAGCCGGGACGCGGCAGATACGCAGTATTTT
CDR3aa: CASSRDAADTQYF

d_gene: .
v_gene: TRBV10-2
abundance: .
j_gene: TRBJ1-2
CDR3nt: TGCGCCAGCAGTGAGACCGGGGGGATGCTCGGCTACACCTTC
CDR3aa: CASSETGGMLGYTF

d_gene: .
v_gene: TRBV19
abundance: .
j_gene: TRBJ2-7
CDR3nt: TGTGCCAGTAGACAGGTGGGAAGCTCCTACGAGCAGTACTTC
CDR3aa: CASRQVGSSYEQYF

d_gene: .
v_gene: TRBV9
abundance: once
j_gene: TRBJ2-3
CDR3nt: TGTGCCAGCAGCCCAACTACAGGGACAGATACGCAGTATTTT
CDR3aa: CASSPTTGTDTQYF

d_gene: TRBD2
v_gene: TRBV3-1/TRBV3-2
abundance: .
j_gene: TRBJ2-1
CDR3nt: TGTGCCAGCAGCCCCAGGACTAGCGGGAGACCGGCAGATTCTGAGCAGTTCTTC
CDR3aa: CASSPRTSGRPADSEQFF

d_gene: TRBD1
v_gene: TRBV5-6
abundance: .
j_gene: TRBJ1-5
CDR3nt: TGTGCCAGCAGCAGGACAGGTGATCAGCCCCAGCATTTT
CDR3aa: CASSRTGDQPQHF

d_gene: .
v_gene: TRBV18
abundance: once
j_gene: TRBJ2-7
CDR3nt: TGTGCCAGCTCACCACCCCCAGGGAGCGAGCAGTACTTC
CDR3aa: CASSPPPGSEQYF

d_gene: TRBD1
v_gene: TRBV6-5
abundance: .
j_gene: TRBJ1-4
CDR3nt: TGTGCCAGCACCGAACAGGGGAGTGGGGAAAAACTGTTTTTT
CDR3aa: CASTEQGSGEKLFF

d_gene: TRBD1
v_gene: TRBV29-1
abundance: .
j_gene: TRBJ2-4
CDR3nt: TGCAGCGTTGTGGGGGACAGCAACAAAAACATTCAGTACTTC
CDR3aa: CSVVGDSNKNIQYF

d_gene: .
v_gene: TRBV7-2
abundance: .
j_gene: TRBJ1-5
CDR3nt: TGTGCCAGCAGCTTAGTGGGACAAGGGAGTCAGCCCCAGCATTTT
CDR3aa: CASSLVGQGSQPQHF

d_gene: .
v_gene: TRBV5-1
abundance: .
j_gene: TRBJ1-1
CDR3nt: TGCGCCAGCAGCTTGGGGGAGGGGAACACTGAAGCTTTCTTT
CDR3aa: CASSLGEGNTEAFF

d_gene: .
v_gene: TRBV11-3
abundance: .
j_gene: TRBJ2-2
CDR3nt: TGTGCCAGCAGCCCGGGGCAGGCTACCGGGGAGCTGTTTTTT
CDR3aa: CASSPGQATGELFF

d_gene: TRBD1
v_gene: TRBV6-2/TRBV6-3
abundance: .
j_gene: TRBJ2-7
CDR3nt: TGTGCCAGCAGTTACCGGACAGGTTCTTTATCCTACGAGCAGTACTTC
CDR3aa: CASSYRTGSLSYEQYF

d_gene: .
v_gene: TRBV5-8
abundance: .
j_gene: TRBJ2-2
CDR3nt: TGTGCCAGCAGCTCGGAGACGGTCACCGGGGAGCTGTTTTTT
CDR3aa: CASSSETVTGELFF

d_gene: TRBD1
v_gene: TRBV7-9
abundance: few
j_gene: TRBJ2-4
CDR3nt: TGTGCCAGCAGCTTAGAGGACAGGGGAATAGCCAAAAACATTCAGTACTTC
CDR3aa: CASSLEDRGIAKNIQYF

d_gene: TRBD1
v_gene: TRBV19
abundance: .
j_gene: TRBJ1-5
CDR3nt: TGTGCCACTATGGAACAGGGGACCTATCAGCCCCAGCATTTT
CDR3aa: CATMEQGTYQPQHF

d_gene: .
v_gene: TRBV12-3/TRBV12-4
abundance: .
j_gene: TRBJ1-5
CDR3nt: TGTGCCAGCAGTACCCAGGGAAATCAGCCCCAGCATTTT
CDR3aa: CASSTQGNQPQHF

d_gene: TRBD1
v_gene: TRBV29-1
abundance: .
j_gene: TRBJ1-5
CDR3nt: TGCAGCGTTGGAACAGGGGGGGATCAGCCCCAGCATTTT
CDR3aa: CSVGTGGDQPQHF

d_gene: TRBD1
v_gene: TRBV20-1
abundance: .
j_gene: TRBJ2-1
CDR3nt: TGCAGTGCCCACAGGGGGGATGAGCAGTTCTTC
CDR3aa: CSAHRGDEQFF

d_gene: .
v_gene: TRBV4-1
abundance: .
j_gene: TRBJ2-5
CDR3nt: TGCGCCAGCAGCCACACAGGGACTGGGCCTGGAGAGACCCAGTACTTC
CDR3aa: CASSHTGTGPGETQYF

d_gene: .
v_gene: TRBV3-1/TRBV3-2
abundance: .
j_gene: TRBJ1-3
CDR3nt: TGTGCCAGCAGCCGGGAGGCCTTAAGCGGTAACACCATATATTTT
CDR3aa: CASSREALSGNTIYF

d_gene: .
v_gene: TRBV19
abundance: once
j_gene: TRBJ2-3
CDR3nt: TGTGCCAGTAGTATCGGTGCGAGGGGCACAGATACGCAGTATTTT
CDR3aa: CASSIGARGTDTQYF

d_gene: TRBD1
v_gene: TRBV14
abundance: .
j_gene: TRBJ1-1
CDR3nt: TGTGCCAGCAGCCGCCTCCTCGGGTCAGGGGGCACTGAAGCTTTCTTT
CDR3aa: CASSRLLGSGGTEAFF

d_gene: TRBD2
v_gene: TRBV18
abundance: .
j_gene: TRBJ2-3
CDR3nt: TGTGCCAGCTCACCCCCGACTAGCGGGGCAGATACGCAGTATTTT
CDR3aa: CASSPPTSGADTQYF

d_gene: .
v_gene: TRBV5-1
abundance: .
j_gene: TRBJ2-7
CDR3nt: TGCGCCAGCAGCTGGGACCTACAATCCTACGAGCAGTACTTC
CDR3aa: CASSWDLQSYEQYF